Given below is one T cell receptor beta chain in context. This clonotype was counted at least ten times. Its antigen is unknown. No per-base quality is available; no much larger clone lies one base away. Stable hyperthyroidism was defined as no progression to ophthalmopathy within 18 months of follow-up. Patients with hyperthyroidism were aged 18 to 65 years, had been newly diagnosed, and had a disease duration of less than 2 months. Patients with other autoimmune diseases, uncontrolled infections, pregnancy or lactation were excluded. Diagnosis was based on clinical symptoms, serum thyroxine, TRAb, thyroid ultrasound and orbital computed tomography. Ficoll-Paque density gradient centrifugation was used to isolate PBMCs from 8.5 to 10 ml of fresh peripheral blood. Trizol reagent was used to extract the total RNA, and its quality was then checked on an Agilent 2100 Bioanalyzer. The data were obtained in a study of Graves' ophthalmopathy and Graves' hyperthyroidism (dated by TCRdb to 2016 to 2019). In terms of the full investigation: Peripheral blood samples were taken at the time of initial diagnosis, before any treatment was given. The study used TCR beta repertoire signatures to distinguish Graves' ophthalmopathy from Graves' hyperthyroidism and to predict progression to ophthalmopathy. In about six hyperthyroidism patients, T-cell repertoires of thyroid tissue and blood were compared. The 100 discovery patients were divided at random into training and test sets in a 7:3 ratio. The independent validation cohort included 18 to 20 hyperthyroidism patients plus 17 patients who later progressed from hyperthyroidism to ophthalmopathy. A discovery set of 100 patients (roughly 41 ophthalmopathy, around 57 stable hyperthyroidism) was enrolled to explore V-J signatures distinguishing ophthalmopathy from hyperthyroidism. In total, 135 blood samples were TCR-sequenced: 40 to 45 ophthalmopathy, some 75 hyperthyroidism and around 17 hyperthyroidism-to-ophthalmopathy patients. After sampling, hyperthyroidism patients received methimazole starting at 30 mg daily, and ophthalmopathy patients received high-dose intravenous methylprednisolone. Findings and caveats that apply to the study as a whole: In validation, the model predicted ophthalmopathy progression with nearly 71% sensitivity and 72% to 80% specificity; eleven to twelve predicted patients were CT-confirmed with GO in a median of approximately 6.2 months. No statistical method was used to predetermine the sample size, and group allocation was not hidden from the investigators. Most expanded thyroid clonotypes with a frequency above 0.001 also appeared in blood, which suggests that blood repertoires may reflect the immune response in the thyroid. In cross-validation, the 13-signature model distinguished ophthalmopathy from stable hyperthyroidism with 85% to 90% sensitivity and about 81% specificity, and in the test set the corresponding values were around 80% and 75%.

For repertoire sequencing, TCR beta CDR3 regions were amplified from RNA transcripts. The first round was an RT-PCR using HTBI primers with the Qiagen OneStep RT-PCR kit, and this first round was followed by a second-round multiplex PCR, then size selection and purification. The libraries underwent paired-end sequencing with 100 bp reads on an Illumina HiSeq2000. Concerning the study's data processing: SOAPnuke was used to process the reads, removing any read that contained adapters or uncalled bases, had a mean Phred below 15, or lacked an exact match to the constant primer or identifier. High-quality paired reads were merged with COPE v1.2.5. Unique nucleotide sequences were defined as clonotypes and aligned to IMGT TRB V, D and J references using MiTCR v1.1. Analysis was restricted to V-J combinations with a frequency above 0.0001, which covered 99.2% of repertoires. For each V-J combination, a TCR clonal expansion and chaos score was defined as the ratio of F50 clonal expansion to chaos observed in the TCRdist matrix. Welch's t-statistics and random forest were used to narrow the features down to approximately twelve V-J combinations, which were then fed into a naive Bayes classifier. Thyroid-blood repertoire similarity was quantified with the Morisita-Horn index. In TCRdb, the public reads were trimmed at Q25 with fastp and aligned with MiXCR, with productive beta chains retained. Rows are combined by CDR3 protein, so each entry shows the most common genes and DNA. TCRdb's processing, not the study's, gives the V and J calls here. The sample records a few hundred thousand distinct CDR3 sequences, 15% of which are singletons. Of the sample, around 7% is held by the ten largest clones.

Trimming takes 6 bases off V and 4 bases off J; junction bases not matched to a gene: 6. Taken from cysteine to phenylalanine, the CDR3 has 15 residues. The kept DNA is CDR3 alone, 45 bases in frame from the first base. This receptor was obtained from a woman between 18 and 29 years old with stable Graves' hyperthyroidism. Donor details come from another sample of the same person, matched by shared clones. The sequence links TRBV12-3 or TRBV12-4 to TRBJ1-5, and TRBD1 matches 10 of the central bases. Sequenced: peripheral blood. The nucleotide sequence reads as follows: TGTGCCAGCAGGCCAGGGACAGGGGAGAATCAGCCCCAGCATTTT. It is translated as CASRPGTGENQPQHF.